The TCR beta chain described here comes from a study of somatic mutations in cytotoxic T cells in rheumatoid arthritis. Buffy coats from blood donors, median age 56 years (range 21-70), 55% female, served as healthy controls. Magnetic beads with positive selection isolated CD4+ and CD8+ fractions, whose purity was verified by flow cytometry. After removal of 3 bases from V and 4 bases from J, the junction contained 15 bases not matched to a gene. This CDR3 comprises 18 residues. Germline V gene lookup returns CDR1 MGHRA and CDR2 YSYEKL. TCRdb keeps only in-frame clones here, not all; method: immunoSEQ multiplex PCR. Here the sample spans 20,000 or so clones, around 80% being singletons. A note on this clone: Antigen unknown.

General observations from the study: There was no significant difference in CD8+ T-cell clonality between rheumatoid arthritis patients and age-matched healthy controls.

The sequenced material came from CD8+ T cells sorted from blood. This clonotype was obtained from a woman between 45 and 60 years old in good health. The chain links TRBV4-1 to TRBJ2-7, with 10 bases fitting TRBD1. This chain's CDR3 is CASSQVHLIGQGGYEQYF. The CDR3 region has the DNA TGCGCCAGCAGCCAGGTACACCTCATCGGACAGGGGGGTTACGAGCAGTACTTC.